Below, 25 T cell receptor beta chains from the same sample are listed, as sequenced in a study of blood T cell repertoires in COVID-19. Data came from immunoSEQ multiplex PCR; TCRdb stores just in-frame clones and leaves some out. The top ten hold over 9.5% of the sample, which has around 170,000 clones, around 80% seen once. What was sequenced was PBMCs or T cells enriched from blood (not recorded which). The receptors originated from a middle-aged man who had recovered from COVID-19.

CDR3 sequence reads: CAITSGQGPTTDTQYF. Written as DNA, the CDR3 is TGTGCCATCACCTCGGGACAGGGGCCCACCACAGATACGCAGTATTTT. The V and J genes are TRBV10-3 and TRBJ2-3; 10 positions agree with TRBD1. CDR3 length: 16 amino acids. The germline V gene encodes CDR1 ENHRY and CDR2 SYGVKD. V lost 7 bases and J lost 2; bases outside the gene matches: 9.

The DNA of the CDR3 is TGTGCCAGCAACCCATCCCAGGGGAGAAACACCGGGGAGCTGTTTTTT. Translated: CASNPSQGRNTGELFF. J is TRBJ2-2 and V is TRBV9; TRBD1 might be the D (6 bases). The CDR3 runs to 16 residues. Germline CDR1 and CDR2: SGDLS and YYNGEE. The V end lost 6 bases, the J end lost 2 bases, and 17 bases lay between the germline ends. The full variable domain, completed using reference TRBV9 and TRBJ2-2, is DSGVTQTPKHLITATGQRVTLRCSPRSGDLSVYWYQQSLDQGLQFLIQYYNGEERAKGNILERFSAQQFPDLHSELNLSSLELGDSALYFCASNPSQGRNTGELFFGEGSRLTVL.

In its sample, this clone was seen once. The gene calls are TRBV29-1 and TRBJ1-1; TRBD1 matches 10 bases. CDR3 size: 13 residues. Looked up from germline, CDR1 is SQVTM and CDR2 is ANQGSEA. Unmatched junction bases numbered 6, after V lost 6 bases and J lost 5 bases. The CDR3 nucleotides are TGCAGCGTAGGACAGGGGGTTGCAACTGAAGCTTTCTTT. Protein: CSVGQGVATEAFF. The full variable domain, completed using reference TRBV29-1 and TRBJ1-1, is SAVISQKPSRDICQRGTSLTIQCQVDSQVTMMFWYRQQPGQSLTLIATANQGSEATYESGFVIDKFPISRPNLTFSTLTVSNMSPEDSSIYLCSVGQGVATEAFFGQGTRLTVV.

The V call is TRBV2, the J call TRBJ1-1; 7 bases match TRBD1. J gave up 4 bases and V 1 base, and 12 bases lay outside the gene matches. The germline CDR1 and CDR2 sequences are SNHLY and FYNNEI. The CDR3 totals 17 residues. CDR3 DNA sequence: TGTGCCAGCAGTGAAGTCCTCCTAAGACAGGGAGGCACTGAAGCTTTCTTT. Its translation is CASSEVLLRQGGTEAFF.

This chain uses TRBV5-1 with TRBJ1-2; D unclear. The CDR3 totals 15 residues. The V gene's germline CDR1 is SGHRS and CDR2 YFSETQ. V lost 0 bases to trimming and J lost 3 bases, with 12 bases between them. The CDR3 protein is CASSLGGGRDYGYTF. The CDR3 coding sequence is TGCGCCAGCAGCTTGGGCGGAGGTCGCGACTATGGCTACACCTTC.

V and J are TRBV5-1 and TRBJ2-5; D remains unclear. The length of the CDR3 is 11 residues. Trimming pared 2 bases from V and 5 bases from J, leaving 4 bases between. Per germline, CDR1 SGHRS and CDR2 YFSETQ. The CDR3 sequence is CASSLSETQYF. For the CDR3, the DNA is TGCGCCAGCAGCTTATCGGAGACCCAGTACTTC.

Concerning this clone itself: This CDR3 is also generated by other DNA sequences in the sample. This chain links TRBV12-3 or TRBV12-4 with TRBJ2-7; unclear D gene. The length of the CDR3 is 12 residues. Trimming removed 6 bases at V and 4 bases at J, with 10 bases between. The CDR3 DNA follows: TGTGCCAGCAGGGAGAATGATTACGAGCAGTACTTC. Protein sequence: CASRENDYEQYF.

The rearrangement uses TRBV28 and TRBJ1-2; 7 bases agree with TRBD1. The V gene's germline CDR1 is MDHEN and CDR2 SYDVKM. This CDR3 has 15 residues. Trimming at V came to 5 bases and at J to 5 bases, leaving 11 bases not matched to a gene. CDR3 nucleotide sequence: TGTGCCAGCAGTACCCCGGGACAGCTTTCTTATGGCTACACCTTC. This encodes CASSTPGQLSYGYTF.

The chain employs TRBV5-1 and TRBJ1-3, with D perhaps TRBD1 (6 bases). This CDR3 comprises 15 residues. Germline CDR1 is SGHRS and CDR2 is YFSETQ. The V gene lost 4 bases and the J gene lost 0 bases, with 11 bases spanning the gap. In DNA form, the CDR3 reads TGCGCCAGCAGCGTCACAGGGAACTCTGGAAACACCATATATTTT. This gives the protein CASSVTGNSGNTIYF.

V usage is TRBV3-1 (or the pseudogene TRBV3-2) and J usage is TRBJ2-2; 9 positions match TRBD2. Germline V gives CDR1 LGHDT, CDR2 YNNKEL (reference sequence). CDR3 length: 16 residues. Trimming cost V 4 bases and J 1 base; bases outside gene matches: 4. The CDR3, as DNA: TGTGCCAGCAGCCCCTTTAGCGGGGGGAACACCGGGGAGCTGTTTTTT. It codes for CASSPFSGGNTGELFF.

V is TRBV19 and J is TRBJ2-5; D remains unclear. The CDR3 has 11 amino acids. Trimming pared 6 bases from V and 5 bases from J, leaving 7 bases between. CDR1 LNHDA and CDR2 SQIVND come from the germline V gene (reference sequence). The CDR3 protein is CASRIGETQYF. CDR3 bases: TGTGCCAGTAGGATCGGGGAGACCCAGTACTTC.

Only one count was recorded for this clone. The V and J genes are TRBV9 and TRBJ2-3; D may be TRBD2 (7 bases). Germline values: CDR1 SGDLS, CDR2 YYNGEE. Trimming left V 0 bases short and J 2 bases short, with 10 bases between. The CDR3 covers 15 residues. The CDR3 reads CASSVAAGATDTQYF. The CDR3 bases are TGTGCCAGCAGCGTAGCGGCGGGGGCCACAGATACGCAGTATTTT.

The chain employs TRBV7-3 and TRBJ1-3; D is ambiguous. There are 16 residues in the CDR3. Germline lookup yields CDR1 SGHTA and CDR2 FQGTGA. Trimming removed 2 bases from V and 1 base from J, with 12 bases in between. CDR3 sequence: CASSLPLLASGNTIYF. The DNA of the CDR3 is TGTGCCAGCAGCTTACCTCTATTAGCTTCTGGAAACACCATATATTTT.

This sequence joins TRBV5-4 and TRBJ1-2; TRBD1 matches 9 bases. This CDR3 has 16 amino acids. CDR1 and CDR2 from the germline V gene are SGHNT and YYREEE (reference sequence). With V trimmed by 0 bases and J by 4 bases, 7 bases remained unmatched. Written as DNA, the CDR3 is TGTGCCAGCAGCTTGGGTGGGACAGGGATTGTCTATGGCTACACCTTC. Translating it yields CASSLGGTGIVYGYTF.

This chain joins TRBV7-2 and TRBJ2-7, with TRBD2 as a possible D gene (6 bases). The CDR3 covers 14 residues. The V gene lost 6 bases and the J gene lost 3 bases, with 15 bases spanning the gap. Per germline, CDR1 SGHTA and CDR2 FQGNSA. CDR3 nucleotides: TGTGCCAGCAGTTTCCCGGGACTCAGCTACGAGCAGTACTTC. This gives the protein CASSFPGLSYEQYF.

This rearrangement joins TRBV4-1 to TRBJ2-5; no clear D. Trimming pared 1 base from V and 3 bases from J, leaving 9 bases between. Germline V CDR1 and CDR2: MGHRA, YSYEKL. This CDR3 region has 14 residues. The CDR3 region is CASSQVPQEETQYF. In nucleotides, the CDR3 is TGCGCCAGCAGCCAAGTTCCGCAGGAAGAGACCCAGTACTTC.

The J gene is TRBJ1-1, the V gene TRBV23-1; D might be TRBD1 (5 bases). TRBV23-1 is noted as an ORF with a role that remains uncertain. The CDR3 has 13 amino acids. Trimming took 2 bases from V and 5 from J, leaving 9 bases between them. The CDR3 reads CASSQGGGTEAFF. The CDR3 DNA is TGCGCCAGCAGTCAAGGGGGAGGAACTGAAGCTTTCTTT.

The chain couples TRBV3-1 (or the pseudogene TRBV3-2) to TRBJ1-5; D gene ambiguous. The germline CDR1 and CDR2 sequences are LGHDT and YNNKEL (reference sequence). The V end was cut by 0 bases, the J end by 3 bases, with 9 bases between. This CDR3 has 15 residues. CDR3 nucleotide sequence: TGTGCCAGCAGCCAAGAGTACCAAGCCAATCAGCCCCAGCATTTT. Translated: CASSQEYQANQPQHF.

The table lists this clone with a count of one. V and J are TRBV5-1 and TRBJ1-6; 9 nucleotides line up with TRBD1. The CDR3 is made up of 15 amino acids. V was pared by 4 bases and J by 9 bases, with 8 bases of the junction left unmatched. Germline V gives CDR1 SGHRS, CDR2 YFSETQ. The CDR3 region is CASSAGQGGGSPLHF. CDR3 bases: TGCGCCAGCAGCGCGGGACAGGGAGGGGGTTCACCCCTCCACTTT.

This chain links TRBV5-6 with TRBJ1-4; no firm D call. Germline V gives CDR1 SGHDT, CDR2 YYEEEE. V shed 1 base and J shed 8 bases, with 9 bases lying between them. The CDR3 spans 13 residues. The CDR3 nucleotides read TGTGCCAGCAGCTTGCGCCCGGGGGAAAAACTGTTTTTT. It encodes CASSLRPGEKLFF.

The chain carries TRBV2 and TRBJ1-6; a possible D gene is TRBD1 (6 bases). This CDR3 has 14 residues. Germline V gene lookup returns CDR1 SNHLY and CDR2 FYNNEI. The V gene lost 0 bases and the J gene lost 10 bases, with 10 bases spanning the gap. Here the CDR3 DNA reads TGTGCCAGCAGTGAAGCGGATGGGGGCTCACCCCTCCACTTT. This gives the protein CASSEADGGSPLHF. The whole variable domain, remainder taken from reference TRBV2 and TRBJ1-6, is EPEVTQTPSHQVTQMGQEVILRCVPISNHLYFYWYRQILGQKVEFLVSFYNNEISEKSEIFDDQFSVERPDGSNFTLKIRSTKLEDSAMYFCASSEADGGSPLHFGNGTRLTVT.

This chain connects TRBV18 to TRBJ2-5; D call uncertain. Germline V lookup: CDR1 KGHSH, CDR2 LQKENI. The CDR3 covers 12 residues. Between the trimmed V and J ends, which lost 3 bases and 4 bases, there was a span of 6 bases. In DNA, the CDR3 is TGTGCCAGCTCACCCAGTGCAGAGACCCAGTACTTC. Protein: CASSPSAETQYF.

This clone appeared a few times. This sequence joins TRBV4-2 and TRBJ2-3, with a tentative D call TRBD2 (6 bases). V lost 1 base and J 0 bases, leaving 11 bases between the germline ends. CDR3 length: 16 amino acids. In germline, CDR1 is LGHNA, CDR2 YNFKEQ. CDR3 DNA sequence: TGTGCCAGCAGCCAAGGGGGCGGGGTGAGCACAGATACGCAGTATTTT. It encodes CASSQGGGVSTDTQYF.

This CDR3 is CASSLARQKGYTF. Written as DNA, the CDR3 is TGTGCCAGCAGTTTAGCGAGGCAGAAGGGCTACACCTTC. J is TRBJ1-2 and V is TRBV12-3 or TRBV12-4; no clear D gene. CDR3 size: 13 residues. Trimming cost V 0 bases and J 8 bases, with 10 bases left between them.

The V call is TRBV7-8, the J call TRBJ2-7; 12 positions agree with TRBD1. The CDR3 sequence is 20 residues long. Germline trimming cut 1 base from V and 0 bases from J; bases unmatched to any gene: 13. Germline assignment: CDR1 SGHVS and CDR2 FQNEAQ. The CDR3 coding sequence is TGTGCCAGCAGCTTAGGGGGGACAGGGGGCGCTCTCAGGAGCTCCTACGAGCAGTACTTC. It is translated as CASSLGGTGGALRSSYEQYF.